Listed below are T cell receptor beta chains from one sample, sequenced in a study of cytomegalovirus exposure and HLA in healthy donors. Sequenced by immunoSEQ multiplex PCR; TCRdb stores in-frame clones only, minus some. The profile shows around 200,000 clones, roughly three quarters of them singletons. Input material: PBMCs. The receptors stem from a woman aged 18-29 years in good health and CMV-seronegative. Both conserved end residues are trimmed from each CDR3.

ASSPLDRGNTGELF	TRBJ2-2	TRBV9
ASSLGRDSTIY	TRBJ1-3	TRBV28
ASSHTPQGARFTEAF	TRBJ1-1	TRBV11-2
ASSLAGGGYGYT	TRBJ1-2	TRBV7-9
ASSQEGAGEGTEAF	TRBJ1-1	TRBV4-1
ASSATGWYT	TRBJ1-2	TRBV2
ASSLGQNNSPLH	TRBJ1-6	TRBV7-2
ASSLGANQPQH	TRBJ1-5	TRBV6-5
ASSPSALSSYNSPLH	TRBJ1-6	TRBV4-1
ASSEPKGLGVGTQY	TRBJ2-5	TRBV25-1
ASSQDLRTGDVQY	TRBJ2-7	TRBV4-3